The 17 T cell receptor beta chains reported below all come from one sample, sequenced in a study of T cells in Graves' hyperthyroidism and ophthalmopathy. TCR beta CDR3 sequences were amplified from RNA transcripts. During a first-round RT-PCR of the TCR CDR3, the HTBI primer set was used. From the multiplex PCR reads, TCRdb called clonotypes with MiXCR, one entry per CDR3 protein. The sample lists some 530,000 distinct CDR3 sequences, 22% occurring once. Sequenced sample: blood. Receptors originate from a woman between 65 and 79 years old with Graves' ophthalmopathy.

This chain uses TRBV9 with TRBJ2-2, with D possibly TRBD2 on 6 matching bases. The CDR3 length is 15 residues. Between the trimmed V and J ends, which lost 3 bases and 4 bases, there was a span of 13 bases. Germline V gene lookup returns CDR1 SGDLS and CDR2 YYNGEE. The CDR3 is CASSAGGVGTGELFF. CDR3 in DNA: TGTGCCAGCAGCGCCGGAGGGGTTGGCACCGGGGAGCTGTTTTTT.

The genes are TRBV20-1 and TRBJ1-1; tentatively, D is TRBD1 (5 bases). The V end was cut by 0 bases, the J end by 5 bases, with 7 bases between. The CDR3 sequence is 12 residues long. The germline V gene encodes CDR1 DFQATT and CDR2 SNEGSKA (reference sequence). In DNA form, the CDR3 reads TGCAGTGCTAGAGATGGGGGGACTGAAGCTTTCTTT. Protein product: CSARDGGTEAFF.

This rearrangement joins TRBV9 to TRBJ1-2; D is perhaps TRBD1 (5 bases). Germline CDR1 and CDR2: SGDLS and YYNGEE. V gave up 0 bases and J gave up 7 bases, with 16 bases separating them. The CDR3 is 15 amino acids. The CDR3 spells CASSVGGLGRGGYTF. The CDR3 coding sequence is TGTGCCAGCAGCGTAGGGGGATTGGGGCGAGGTGGCTACACCTTC.

This clonotype was seen at least ten times. The chain employs TRBV28 and TRBJ1-1; D is undetermined. The CDR3 covers 13 residues. Looked up from germline, CDR1 is MDHEN and CDR2 is SYDVKM. V lost 5 bases, J lost 9 bases, and 16 bases lay in between. The CDR3 protein is CASSPPLTGKAFF. The CDR3 nucleotides read TGTGCCAGCAGTCCTCCATTGACGGGGAAAGCTTTCTTT. The full variable domain, completed using reference TRBV28 and TRBJ1-1, is DVKVTQSSRYLVKRTGEKVFLECVQDMDHENMFWYRQDPGLGLRLIYFSYDVKMKEKGDIPEGYSVSREKKERFSLILESASTNQTSMYLCASSPPLTGKAFFGQGTRLTVV.

This clonotype was counted many times. The J gene is TRBJ2-1, the V gene TRBV28, with a possible D match to TRBD2 (6 bases). Per the germline V gene, CDR1 is MDHEN and CDR2 is SYDVKM. Trimming pared 6 bases from V and 0 bases from J, leaving 15 bases between. The CDR3 contains 16 residues. In DNA, the CDR3 is TGTGCCAGCAGGCCCAGACTAGAGACCTCCTACAATGAGCAGTTCTTC. This encodes CASRPRLETSYNEQFF.

Here the CDR3 DNA reads TGCGCCAGCAGCCTTAGCGGATACACAGATACGCAGTATTTT. It yields the protein CASSLSGYTDTQYF. The rearrangement links TRBV4-3 to TRBJ2-3, with D possibly being TRBD2 (6 bases). Deletions cut 4 bases from V and 2 bases from J, with 10 bases between. Germline-derived CDR1 and CDR2 are LGHNA and YSLEER. The CDR3 runs 14 residues.

Remarks on this clonotype: A much larger clonotype is one base distant, so this may be a read error. Since the CDR3 does not end with the conserved phenylalanine or tryptophan, this likely comes from a read error. The V gene is TRBV2, the J gene TRBJ2-5, with 10 bases that match TRBD2. V was clipped by 5 bases and J by 5 bases; unmatched bases: 14. This CDR3 has 17 residues. The germline CDR1 and CDR2 sequences are SNHLY and FYNNEI. The CDR3 region is CASSLGLASYGTETQYS. The DNA of the CDR3 is TGTGCCAGCAGTTTGGGACTAGCGTCCTATGGTACGGAGACCCAGTACTCC.

About this clonotype itself: Possible read error: a much larger clone is one base away. This chain joins TRBV28 and TRBJ2-7; no reliable D call. Germline CDR1 is MDHEN and CDR2 is SYDVKM. The CDR3 totals 15 residues. The CDR3 DNA follows: TGTGCCGGCAGTTTCCCTCGCGGCATGTCCTACGAGCAGTACTTC. It codes for CAGSFPRGMSYEQYF.

The genes are TRBV9 and TRBJ2-7; 10 positions agree with TRBD2. This CDR3 has 15 amino acids. Germline V gives CDR1 SGDLS, CDR2 YYNGEE. After removal of 0 bases from V and 2 bases from J, the junction contained 2 bases not matched to a gene. The CDR3 region has the DNA TGTGCCAGCAGCGTAGACAGCGGGAGGGCCTACGAGCAGTACTTC. Residues: CASSVDSGRAYEQYF.

There are a few counts of this clonotype. The rearrangement uses TRBV18 and TRBJ2-1; 13 nucleotides match TRBD2. This CDR3 region has 15 residues. The V gene end was trimmed by 5 bases and the J gene end by 7 bases; junction bases not matched to a gene: 5. Germline assignment: CDR1 KGHSH and CDR2 LQKENI. The CDR3 loop is CASSGLAGDGNEQFF. The CDR3 nucleotides are TGTGCCAGCTCAGGACTAGCGGGAGACGGGAATGAGCAGTTCTTC. Supplemented by reference TRBV18 and TRBJ2-1, the full variable domain reads NAGVMQNPRHLVRRRGQEARLRCSPMKGHSHVYWYRQLPEEGLKFMVYLQKENIIDESGMPKERFSAEFPKEGPSILRIQQVVRGDSAAYFCASSGLAGDGNEQFFGPGTRLTVL.

The rearrangement links TRBV6-5 to TRBJ2-1, with 9 bases lining up with TRBD1. The ends lost 2 bases at V and 4 bases at J; junction bases unmatched: 9. Germline assignment: CDR1 MNHEY and CDR2 SVGAGI. The CDR3 extends over 17 amino acids. CDR3 sequence: CASSYLSRDRAYNEQFF. The CDR3 DNA reads as TGTGCCAGCAGTTACCTTTCCCGGGACAGGGCTTACAATGAGCAGTTCTTC.

This clonotype was seen ten or more times. The V gene is TRBV12-3 or TRBV12-4, the J gene TRBJ2-1; maybe TRBD1 (7 bases). The CDR3 length is 16 residues. V was clipped by 5 bases and J by 2 bases, with 16 bases between them. CDR3 amino acids: CASSLVSGGTYNEQFF. As DNA, the CDR3 is TGTGCCAGCAGTCTGGTGTCAGGGGGGACCTACAATGAGCAGTTCTTC.

This clonotype was observed a handful of times. J is TRBJ2-5 and V is TRBV28, with a weak D call TRBD1 (7 bases). V was pared by 7 bases and J by 4 bases, with 16 bases between. This CDR3 has 14 amino acids. Germline V lookup: CDR1 MDHEN, CDR2 SYDVKM. CDR3 amino acids: CASTQGGVLETQYF. The DNA of the CDR3 is TGTGCCAGCACCCAGGGGGGTGTCTTAGAGACCCAGTACTTC.

V gene TRBV5-1 combines with J gene TRBJ2-7; 8 bases align to TRBD1. J lost 1 base, V lost 3 bases, and 12 bases had no gene match. CDR3 size: 17 residues. Germline values: CDR1 SGHRS, CDR2 YFSETQ. Written as DNA, the CDR3 is TGCGCCAGCAGCTACCCCCAACAGGGGGGATTTTCCTACGAGCAGTACTTC. It specifies CASSYPQQGGFSYEQYF. The complete variable domain, with remaining parts taken from reference TRBV5-1 and TRBJ2-7, reads KAGVTQTPRYLIKTRGQQVTLSCSPISGHRSVSWYQQTPGQGLQFLFEYFSETQRNKGNFPGRFSGRQFSNSRSEMNVSTLELGDSALYLCASSYPQQGGFSYEQYFGPGTRLTVT.

This clonotype was detected ten times or more. The chain uses TRBV11-2 and TRBJ1-2; D is uncertain. The V gene lost 6 bases and the J gene lost 4 bases, with 12 bases spanning the gap. CDR1 SGHAT and CDR2 FQNNGV come from the germline V gene. The CDR3 has 13 residues. The CDR3 bases are TGTGCCAGCAGAGAAACCGGGAGCTATGGCTACACCTTC. Encoded protein: CASRETGSYGYTF.

The chain combines TRBV7-6 with TRBJ2-2; D gene ambiguous. Germline V lookup: CDR1 SGHVS, CDR2 FNYEAQ. The CDR3 runs to 14 residues. Between the trimmed V and J ends, which lost 7 bases and 0 bases, there was a span of 9 bases. The CDR3 region is CASTPPTNTGELFF. The CDR3 DNA reads TGTGCCAGCACCCCCCCGACGAACACCGGGGAGCTGTTTTTT.

The chain carries TRBV14 and TRBJ2-7, with 11 positions matching TRBD2. The CDR3 extends over 18 amino acids. Trimming at V came to 1 base and at J to 3 bases, leaving 11 bases not matched to a gene. Germline values: CDR1 SGHDN, CDR2 FVKESK. Here the CDR3 reads CASSQGLRFGTSGYEQYF. DNA for the CDR3: TGTGCCAGCAGCCAAGGCTTAAGGTTCGGGACTAGCGGCTACGAGCAGTACTTC.